Sequencing of this T cell receptor beta chain was carried out in a study of blood T cell repertoires in COVID-19. V lost 4 bases and J 5 bases, leaving 19 bases between the germline ends. CDR1 and CDR2 from the germline V gene are SGDLS and YYNGEE. The CDR3 extends over 17 amino acids. There are a few counts of this clone. Original data processing: Reference gene primer amplification in the assay estimated nucleated cell counts. Clones were read by immunoSEQ multiplex PCR, and TCRdb kept only the in-frame ones, dropping some. The V and J calls and clone size are taken from that table; D and trimming were inferred from the DNA. This sample has 270,000 or so clones, with roughly nine tenths found just once.

This clonotype was sampled from a woman aged 25-40 years with COVID-19, enrolled during active disease. The sequencing sample was made of peripheral blood. This chain uses TRBV9 with TRBJ1-6, with unresolved D. The CDR3 spells CASSFLSAASHNSPLHF. The CDR3 DNA sequence: TGTGCCAGCAGCTTCCTAAGTGCCGCCTCTCATAATTCACCCCTCCACTTT.